This TCR beta chain was sequenced in a study of cytomegalovirus exposure and HLA in healthy donors (dated by TCRdb to the late 2010s). For the study in its entirety: According to a later analysis, the 100 to 150 validation repertoires were produced on the same platform as the 600 to 850 repertoires of the first cohort. To predict cytomegalovirus infection status, the study combined high-throughput TCR immunosequencing, statistical association of individual TCRs with disease status, and machine learning. Besides the first cohort of roughly 640 subjects, a separate validation cohort made up of some 110 different subjects was used. The study was designed to test whether signatures of past pathogen exposure could be identified by cataloging public T cell receptors. Overall study results and their limits: While some public TCRs were present in many individuals, most TCR sequences turned up only very rarely across donors. Three of the identified cytomegalovirus-associated TCR beta chains were confirmed in vitro to be specific for cytomegalovirus antigens. A later analysis had no HLA typing for the validation cohort, so co-occurrence there was scored across all 120 or so repertoires. In a later analysis, TCRs clustered in the first cohort were found to also tend to co-occur in the 130 or so validation repertoires, with about 93% of cluster scores above 0. Cytomegalovirus status was reported to be diagnosed by the classifier with high specificity and sensitivity in both the original and validation cohorts. The study gave a list of some 150 TCR beta chains associated with cytomegalovirus. It was suggested by the authors that the approach could potentially be generalized to other disease states and immunological phenotypes.

The donors were included in the validation cohort of around 120 subjects, a group kept apart from the approximately 670-subject first cohort. Looking up the germline V gene (reference sequence) yields CDR1 GTSNPN and CDR2 SVGIG. V is pared back by 0 bases and J by 5 bases, with 11 bases lying between the germline termini. The CDR3 spans 13 residues, from the cysteine through the phenylalanine. The kept DNA is CDR3 alone, 39 bases in frame from the first base. Libraries were built with the immunoSEQ multiplex PCR assay. In the original analysis: A statistical classification framework was built to diagnose cytomegalovirus status from the catalog of TCR beta chain sequences. TCRdb limited this immuneACCESS table to in-frame rearrangements with V and J called. A share of clones is missing; checked studies link under half to unresolved V genes, and the rest is unexplained. That table supplies the V and J calls and clone size; D and trimming were determined from the DNA. Within this sample are about 150,000 clones, with 86% of them counted one time only. The top ten constitute about 20% of the sample.

This clone has more than one count but fewer than ten. Its antigen is not yet known. The input lacks base qualities; no much larger clone sits a single base away. This sequence uses TRBV30 and TRBJ2-7; perhaps TRBD1 is the D gene, with 6 bases matching. The sample taken for sequencing was PBMCs. The sequence derives from a man younger than 35 in good health and CMV-seropositive. The DNA sequence is given as TGTGCCTGGAGTGTACAGGGTTTTGACGAGCAGTACTTC. It translates as CAWSVQGFDEQYF.